The 27 T cell receptor beta chains given below trace back to one sample, sequenced in a study of spatial heterogeneity in lung cancer (dated by TCRdb to between 2018 and 2020). Broader findings and caveats from the paper: The number of expanded intratumoral alpha and beta TCRs correlated with the tumor nonsynonymous mutation count.

This sample's time point label indicates: sample taken at primary tumor resection. These receptors have no identified antigens. Libraries were built with 5' RACE. Sequencing took place on a NextSeq 500. TCRdb reran the public reads through fastp at Q25 and MiXCR, keeping productive beta chains. For every CDR3 protein sequence, its rows merge into one entry that carries the most common genes and DNA. The sample contains 20,000 to 25,000 distinct CDR3 sequences, under 6.5% of them found a single time. Jointly, the top ten make up about 9.4% of the sample. The input for sequencing was lung tumor tissue, taken at surgery. These receptors came from a male donor with early-stage non-small cell lung cancer.

As for this clonotype: The missing conserved phenylalanine or tryptophan at the end of this CDR3 makes a read error likely. The rearrangement uses TRBV27 and TRBJ2-7; D might be TRBD1 (6 bases). CDR3 length equals 15 residues. The germline CDR1 and CDR2 sequences are MNHEY and SMNVEV (reference sequence). V dropped 6 bases and J dropped 5 bases, with 20 bases sitting between them. The DNA for the CDR3 is TGTGCCAGCAGCCCCCCGGCAGGGGCTTCCCACGAGCAGTACCTC. Protein: CASSPPAGASHEQYL.

In its sample, this clonotype was seen a few times. This sequence joins TRBV11-2 and TRBJ2-5; unclear D gene. The CDR3 is 14 amino acids. V shed 3 bases and J shed 4 bases, with 12 bases lying between them. Germline loops: CDR1 SGHAT, CDR2 FQNNGV. The CDR3 protein is CASSLVGLVETQYF. In nucleotides, the CDR3 is TGTGCCAGCAGCTTGGTAGGGTTAGTAGAGACCCAGTACTTC.

This clonotype has just a few counts. The chain links TRBV28 to TRBJ1-5; D not certain. Germline V gives CDR1 MDHEN, CDR2 SYDVKM. V lost 2 bases, J lost 1 base, and 9 bases lay in between. CDR3 length: 15 residues. The CDR3 sequence is CASSLQPGSNQPQHF. The CDR3 region has the DNA TGTGCCAGCAGTTTACAACCGGGGAGCAATCAGCCCCAGCATTTT.

This clonotype was seen repeatedly, ten times or more. J is TRBJ2-1 and V is TRBV19; TRBD2 matches at 10 bases. Germline values: CDR1 LNHDA, CDR2 SQIVND (reference sequence). V dropped 8 bases and J dropped 7; count of bases not matched to a gene: 8. The CDR3 extends over 14 amino acids. The CDR3 DNA follows: TGTGCCAGTGGCAGGGGAGCGGGGGGGAATGAGCAGTTCTTC. Amino acid sequence: CASGRGAGGNEQFF.

In this sample, this clonotype turned up many times. J is TRBJ2-1 and V is TRBV7-2, with a tentative D call TRBD1 (6 bases). The length of the CDR3 is 13 residues. V lost 1 base, J lost 10 bases, and 11 bases lay in between. Germline V gives CDR1 SGHTA, CDR2 FQGNSA. CDR3: CASSLDRAGEQFF. CDR3 DNA: TGTGCCAGCAGCTTAGACAGGGCAGGGGAGCAGTTCTTC. Looking up the rest from reference TRBV7-2 and TRBJ2-1 gives the full variable domain: GAGVSQSPSNKVTEKGKDVELRCDPISGHTALYWYRQSLGQGLEFLIYFQGNSAPDKSGLPSDRFSAERTGGSVSTLTIQRTQQEDSAVYLCASSLDRAGEQFFGPGTRLTVL.

Note on this clonotype: A read error may explain this, as a much larger clone is one base away. The genes are TRBV6-2 or TRBV6-3 and TRBJ1-5; 7 positions match TRBD1. This CDR3 region has 14 residues. Unmatched junction bases numbered 9, after V lost 10 bases and J lost 3 bases. The germline CDR1 and CDR2 sequences are MNHEY and SVGEGT. CDR3 DNA sequence: TGTGCCAACAGCCCGGGACAGCACAATCAGCCCCAGCATTTT. This codes for CANSPGQHNQPQHF.

This clonotype was recorded many times. This CDR3 reads CASNRGWGDQETQYF. In nucleotides, the CDR3 is TGTGCCAGCAATCGGGGTTGGGGTGACCAAGAGACCCAGTACTTC. This rearrangement joins TRBV28 to TRBJ2-5; D is perhaps TRBD2 (5 bases). The CDR3 is 15 residues long. Trimming pared 7 bases from V and 0 bases from J, leaving 15 bases between. Germline V gene data show CDR1 as MDHEN and CDR2 as SYDVKM.

In its sample, this clonotype was seen once. The rearrangement links TRBV7-6 to TRBJ2-5; tentatively, D is TRBD2 (5 bases). Germline assignment: CDR1 SGHVS and CDR2 FNYEAQ. The V and J ends lost 1 base and 5 bases respectively, with 14 bases between them. CDR3 size: 15 residues. DNA for the CDR3: TGTGCCAGCAGCTTAGGGAGGAGCCGGTTTGAGACCCAGTACTTC. Its protein is CASSLGRSRFETQYF.

This clonotype was detected only a few times. The chain has TRBV6-5 and TRBJ1-5; the D gene is possibly TRBD1 (5 bases). Trimming removed 6 bases at V and 2 bases at J, with 11 bases between. The germline gives CDR1 MNHEY, CDR2 SVGAGI. The CDR3 has 14 amino acids. DNA for the CDR3: TGTGCCAGCAGCCCGGGACGGCGCAATCAGCCCCAGCATTTT. It codes for CASSPGRRNQPQHF.

This clonotype was seen a few times. The chain carries TRBV30 and TRBJ2-5; the D call may be TRBD1 or TRBD2 (6 bases each). Germline V CDR1 and CDR2: GTSNPN, SVGIG (reference sequence). V lost 2 bases to trimming and J lost 5 bases, with 12 bases between them. The CDR3 covers 13 residues. The CDR3 bases are TGTGCCTGGAGTCGCTGGGGGGCGGAGACCCAGTACTTC. Translation gives CAWSRWGAETQYF.

In this sample, this clonotype turned up many times. V gene TRBV28 combines with J gene TRBJ2-3; the D gene is possibly TRBD2 (6 bases). The length of the CDR3 is 14 residues. Germline V gene lookup returns CDR1 MDHEN and CDR2 SYDVKM. Trimming left V 6 bases short and J 0 bases short, with 10 bases between. The CDR3 loop reads CASRSGSSTDTQYF. The CDR3 DNA follows: TGTGCCAGCAGAAGCGGGTCTAGCACAGATACGCAGTATTTT. Full variable domain (outside the CDR3, taken from reference TRBV28 and TRBJ2-3): DVKVTQSSRYLVKRTGEKVFLECVQDMDHENMFWYRQDPGLGLRLIYFSYDVKMKEKGDIPEGYSVSREKKERFSLILESASTNQTSMYLCASRSGSSTDTQYFGPGTRLTVL.

This clonotype occurred many times. This chain uses TRBV20-1 with TRBJ1-3, with D tentatively TRBD1 (6 bases). CDR3 length: 13 amino acids. CDR1 is DFQATT, CDR2 SNEGSKA, per germline (reference sequence). V was shortened by 3 bases and J by 3 bases, with 9 bases between the two germline ends. The CDR3 DNA follows: TGCAGTGCTAGTGTGGACAGTGGAAACACCATATATTTT. It translates to CSASVDSGNTIYF.

The table lists this clonotype with many counts. The rearrangement uses TRBV28 and TRBJ2-5; 9 bases are shared with TRBD2. Germline V gives CDR1 MDHEN, CDR2 SYDVKM. The CDR3 extends over 17 amino acids. Trimming took 6 bases from V and 5 from J; bases not matched to a gene: 16. CDR3: CASSPGRGGLDCETQYF. CDR3 in DNA: TGTGCCAGCAGCCCGGGGCGGGGGGGCCTTGATTGTGAGACCCAGTACTTC.

This clonotype has ten or more counts. The chain is built from TRBV7-9 and TRBJ1-6; 7 positions match TRBD1. Germline-derived CDR1 and CDR2 are SEHNR and FQNEAQ (reference sequence). CDR3 length equals 18 residues. V dropped 1 base and J dropped 0; count of bases not matched to a gene: 6. CDR3 sequence: CASSLEGDSYSYNSPLHF. The DNA of the CDR3 is TGTGCCAGCAGCTTAGAGGGGGACAGCTACTCCTATAATTCACCCCTCCACTTT.

This clonotype was counted ten times or more. J is TRBJ2-7 and V is TRBV2; TRBD1 is a possible D gene (5 bases). The CDR3 totals 13 residues. Trimming removed 6 bases from V and 3 bases from J, with 12 bases in between. Germline assignment: CDR1 SNHLY and CDR2 FYNNEI. The chain's CDR3 is CASSPGYGYEQYF. The CDR3 DNA follows: TGTGCCAGCAGCCCAGGGTATGGCTACGAGCAGTACTTC.

This clonotype appeared many times. This rearrangement joins TRBV28 to TRBJ2-7, with TRBD1 matching over 8 bases. V lost 3 bases and J lost 5; bases outside the gene matches: 3. The CDR3 extends over 13 amino acids. Per germline, CDR1 MDHEN and CDR2 SYDVKM. DNA for the CDR3: TGTGCCAGCAGTTTGACAGGGGTAAACGAGCAGTACTTC. Translation: CASSLTGVNEQYF.

This clonotype was seen at least ten times. V and J are TRBV28 and TRBJ2-1, with 7 bases lining up with TRBD2. V lost 2 bases to trimming and J lost 6 bases; unmatched junction nucleotides: 7. This CDR3 is built from 15 residues. The germline V gene encodes CDR1 MDHEN and CDR2 SYDVKM. The DNA of the CDR3 is TGTGCCAGCAGTTTAACTAGCGCGGACATCAATGAGCAGTTCTTC. Protein: CASSLTSADINEQFF.

This clonotype was counted many times. This sequence joins TRBV20-1 and TRBJ1-5; D might be TRBD1 (5 bases). Germline assignment: CDR1 DFQATT and CDR2 SNEGSKA (reference sequence). Trimming took 1 base from V and 6 from J, leaving 13 bases between them. The CDR3 sequence is 14 residues long. The CDR3 reads CSARGSRGFQPQHF. The CDR3 DNA reads TGCAGTGCTAGAGGTTCACGGGGGTTTCAGCCCCAGCATTTT.

This clonotype is labeled medium-sized. The chain has TRBV10-3 and TRBJ1-2; 7 nucleotides line up with TRBD1. The ends lost 3 bases at V and 10 bases at J; junction bases unmatched: 5. This CDR3 region has 12 residues. Germline V gene sequence: CDR1 ENHRY, CDR2 SYGVKD. CDR3 coding DNA: TGTGCCATCAGTGACGAGGGGGCTTACTACACCTTC. Translation gives CAISDEGAYYTF.

This clonotype has a count of ten or more. CDR3 bases: TGTGCCAGCAGCGACTTCAGGGCCCTCTATGGCTACACCTTC. It is translated as CASSDFRALYGYTF. This chain uses TRBV7-9 with TRBJ1-2; D might be TRBD1 (5 bases). Germline V lookup: CDR1 SEHNR, CDR2 FQNEAQ (reference sequence). The CDR3 is made up of 14 amino acids. Trimming took 5 bases from V and 4 from J, leaving 14 bases between them.

This clonotype was seen only a few times. The chain has TRBV12-3 or TRBV12-4 and TRBJ1-1; tentative D call: TRBD1 (5 bases). Trimming shortened V by 6 bases and J by 6 bases, and 14 bases separated the two germline ends. CDR3 length: 13 residues. CDR3 amino acids: CASSQTELAEAFF. The CDR3 region has the DNA TGTGCCAGCAGCCAGACAGAACTGGCTGAAGCTTTCTTT.

This clonotype was observed at least ten times. The chain uses TRBV7-3 and TRBJ2-5, with D perhaps given as TRBD1 or TRBD2 (5 bases each). Deletions cut 1 base from V and 5 bases from J, with 14 bases between. Germline values: CDR1 SGHTA, CDR2 FQGTGA. The CDR3 sequence is 15 residues long. The CDR3 loop is CASSLMFGDGETQYF. In nucleotides, the CDR3 is TGTGCCAGCAGCTTAATGTTCGGGGACGGGGAGACCCAGTACTTC.

This clonotype occurred many times. The V gene is TRBV2, the J gene TRBJ1-5; no definite D call. There are 14 residues in the CDR3. From germline, CDR1 is SNHLY and CDR2 FYNNEI. The V gene lost 8 bases and the J gene lost 1 base, with 12 bases spanning the gap. CDR3 nucleotides: TGTGCCAGCCAACGGACGGACAGCAATCAGCCCCAGCATTTT. Translated, it gives CASQRTDSNQPQHF. Full variable domain (outside the CDR3, taken from reference TRBV2 and TRBJ1-5): EPEVTQTPSHQVTQMGQEVILRCVPISNHLYFYWYRQILGQKVEFLVSFYNNEISEKSEIFDDQFSVERPDGSNFTLKIRSTKLEDSAMYFCASQRTDSNQPQHFGDGTRLSIL.

This clonotype was picked up many times. CDR3 sequence (DNA): TGTGCCAGCAGTACTCGGACAGGGATTTACGCAGATACGCAGTATTTT. Amino acids: CASSTRTGIYADTQYF. The V call is TRBV27, the J call TRBJ2-3, with 8 bases matching TRBD1. This CDR3 is built from 16 residues. V dropped 5 bases and J dropped 4; count of bases not matched to a gene: 11. The germline CDR1 and CDR2 sequences are MNHEY and SMNVEV (reference sequence).

By share, this clonotype ranks as medium-sized. V usage is TRBV7-8 and J usage is TRBJ1-5, with D maybe TRBD1 (6 bases). The ends were cut back, 4 bases at V and 2 bases at J, with 9 bases in the middle. This CDR3 region has 14 residues. Germline loops: CDR1 SGHVS, CDR2 FQNEAQ. CDR3 region: CASSSRQGNQPQHF. In DNA form, the CDR3 reads TGTGCCAGCAGCTCCCGACAGGGCAATCAGCCCCAGCATTTT.

As for this clonotype: With a much larger clone just one base away, this may be a read error. The chain couples TRBV6-6 to TRBJ1-3; D not resolved. Per the germline V gene, CDR1 is MNHNY and CDR2 is SVGAGI (reference sequence). CDR3 length: 12 residues. The DNA of the CDR3 is TGTGCCAGCAGCCGCGCTGGAAACACCATGTATTTT. Its translation: CASSRAGNTMYF.

This clonotype was detected ten times or more. The rearrangement links TRBV5-1 to TRBJ1-1; unclear D gene. CDR1 is SGHRS and CDR2 is YFSETQ in the germline V gene. Deletions cut 4 bases from V and 0 bases from J, with 7 bases between. The CDR3 loop spans 13 amino acids. The CDR3 DNA reads TGCGCCAGCAGCGGAACGGTGAACACTGAAGCTTTCTTT. This codes for CASSGTVNTEAFF.